Here is one T cell receptor beta chain with its context. It has no known antigen specificity. The record has no base qualities; no much larger clone is one base away. The library came from the immunoSEQ multiplex PCR assay. The source is immuneACCESS, and TCRdb retained only in-frame sequences with V and J called. Part of the clones is not carried over; for the studies checked, unresolved V genes explain less than half of this, and the remainder is unexplained. Counted in this sample were around 56,000 clones; less than 95% of them appeared once. Together, the top ten hold approximately 2.3% of the sample. These data come from a study of T cell changes during pregnancy in multiple sclerosis (dated by TCRdb to the late 2010s). About the investigation overall: Changes in the T cell repertoire over the course of pregnancy were examined in this study in women with multiple sclerosis.

For this chain, trimming is 7 bases at the V end and 9 bases at the J end, and the number of junction bases without a gene match is 9. From the cysteine through the phenylalanine, the CDR3 covers 14 amino acids. The entry retains the CDR3 DNA only, 42 bases that are in frame from base 1. Via the germline V gene, CDR1 is MDHEN and CDR2 SYDVKM. The source was peripheral blood, collected in the first trimester of pregnancy. The chain joins TRBV28 to TRBJ2-1; 10 of the junction bases match TRBD2. The source of this sequence is a female donor in good health, enrolled as a control in a pregnancy study. The CDR3 here reads CASNPGTSEAEQFF. The nucleotide sequence is given as TGTGCCAGCAACCCAGGGACTAGCGAAGCTGAGCAGTTCTTC. When the CDR3 is completed using the reference TRBV28 and TRBJ2-1 genes on either side, the full variable domain is DVKVTQSSRYLVKRTGEKVFLECVQDMDHENMFWYRQDPGLGLRLIYFSYDVKMKEKGDIPEGYSVSREKKERFSLILESASTNQTSMYLCASNPGTSEAEQFFGPGTRLTVL.